This T cell receptor beta chain was captured by sequencing in a study of blood T cell repertoires in COVID-19. Study details: The United States, Italy and Spain were the sources of the acute and convalescent COVID-19 samples.

How the authors handled the data: Researchers report that nucleated cell counts were estimated from reference gene primer amplification. Sequencing was performed with immunoSEQ multiplex PCR; in TCRdb, only in-frame clones are kept and a portion is missing. V, J and clone size were drawn from that table, and D and trimming were deduced from the DNA. The sample has a few hundred thousand clones, approximately 87% seen once. The CDR3 covers 15 residues. Germline assignment: CDR1 LNHNV and CDR2 YYDKDF (reference sequence). Unmatched junction bases numbered 5, after V lost 4 bases and J lost 4 bases. The sequence was obtained from a man aged 55 to 70 who had recovered from COVID-19. The genes are TRBV15 and TRBJ2-2, with 8 bases matching TRBD1. Sample: peripheral blood. Here the CDR3 DNA reads TGTGCCACCAGCAACCACAGGGGGTTCACCGGGGAGCTGTTTTTT. Amino acids: CATSNHRGFTGELFF.